The present entry profiles one T cell receptor (beta chain) with its context. It has no known antigen specificity. Base quality data are lacking; no much larger clone is found one base away. The immunoSEQ Assay, a bias-controlled multiplex PCR, was used to amplify TCRbeta CDR3 regions from genomic DNA. On the authors' methods: The number of nucleated cells in each sample was estimated from the amplification of reference gene primers within the assay. To quantify the absolute abundance of each unique TCRbeta CDR3 rearrangement, sequence reads were collapsed and filtered. Productive Simpson clonality was computed per sample as the square root of Simpson's diversity index over productive rearrangements. Here the immuneACCESS table is served through TCRdb, limited to in-frame sequences with V and J called. Missing clones are a known gap in these copies; in checked studies unresolved V genes cover under half, and the rest lacks a known reason. V, J and clone size are those of that table, while D and trimming were read from the DNA. The sample yields under 130,000 clones; 82% were counted once. Roughly 15% of the sample rests with the top ten.

This sample was taken from a study of blood T cell repertoires in COVID-19 (dated by TCRdb to about 2020). Regarding the research as a whole: Samples from collaborators originated in the United States, Italy and Spain and spanned both the acute and convalescent phases of COVID-19. Deeply sampled blood TCRbeta repertoires from subjects exposed to, actively infected with, or recovered from COVID-19 were included in the dataset. The repertoires were released in a freely available public database intended as a resource for research on the immune response to SARS-CoV-2. Where HLA class I and class II types were available, the types were taken from metadata supplied by the sample provider, not from assay-based typing. A de-identified subject ID, COVID-19 status, age in years and sex were almost always included in the sample metadata. The material from the prospective study consisted of cDNA or gDNA derived from T cells, B-cell-depleted T cells, or PBMCs. The samples were drawn from two sources: the first 160 participants of the ongoing ImmuneRACE study, and 1,000 to 1,500 subjects contributed by 6 global collaborators. Overall study results and their limits: How much clinical and demographic metadata was included differed by source and by participant, and the metadata was provided uncurated.

V and J are trimmed by 7 bases and 4 bases, and the gene matches miss 9 bases of the junction. The CDR3, from cysteine to phenylalanine, totals 18 residues. The retained sequence is limited to the CDR3, 54 bases, with the frame set at the first base. CDR1 is given as KGHDR and CDR2 as SFDVKD, both from the germline V gene. Each collaborating institution followed its own protocols to collect whole blood in K2EDTA tubes. For TCRbeta analysis, collaborators shipped samples in one of three forms: frozen whole blood, isolated PBMCs, or DNA extracted from either of those sample types. The sequence is built from TRBV24-1 and TRBJ2-2; 15 bases in the junction line up with TRBD2. Material: peripheral blood. The clonotype originates from a woman aged 80 or older with acute or convalescent COVID-19. The CDR3 sequence is CATSRTSGREGATGELFF. The sequenced DNA: TGTGCCACCAGCCGGACTAGCGGGAGGGAAGGGGCCACCGGGGAGCTGTTTTTT.